Listed below are T cell receptor beta chains from one sample, sequenced in a study of T cells expressing NK-cell markers. Following a re-call of the 5' RACE reads, TCRdb has one entry per CDR3 protein and lacks DNA. The specimen's table records about 450,000 distinct CDR3 sequences. The source material was blood T cells: a sorted CD56 or NKG2C T cell subset, CD4+ or CD8+ T cells, or bulk PBMC T cells (not recorded which). The receptor set was obtained from a woman aged 18 to 75 in good health. CDR3s include the opening cysteine and the closing phenylalanine or tryptophan.

>14|TRBJ2-3|TRBV7-2
CASSQGPFTDTQYF
>13|TRBJ2-3|TRBV14
CASSQAIGSTQYF
>16|TRBJ2-1|TRBV10-3
CAISELTASSYNEQFF
>12|TRBJ2-7|TRBV28
CASSSDRIEQYF
>14|TRBJ2-3|TRBV4-2
CASTLAGGSDTQYF
>14|TRBJ2-2|TRBV20-1
CSARDERVPGELFF
>13|TRBJ2-5|TRBV11-2
CASSFNGGETQYF
>15|TRBJ1-5|TRBV19
CASSMGQNYNQPQHF
>16|TRBJ2-3|TRBV7-8
CASSFIGGRGTDTQYF
>13|TRBJ2-7|TRBV19
CASSIGRVNEQYF
>14|TRBJ2-7|TRBV7-9
CASSFSLAHYEQYF
>13|TRBJ2-5|TRBV30
CAWSMRAQETQYF
>15|TRBJ1-3|TRBV5-1
CASQTEGSAGNTIYF
>16|TRBJ2-1|TRBV27
CASSLMAGGPGNEQFF